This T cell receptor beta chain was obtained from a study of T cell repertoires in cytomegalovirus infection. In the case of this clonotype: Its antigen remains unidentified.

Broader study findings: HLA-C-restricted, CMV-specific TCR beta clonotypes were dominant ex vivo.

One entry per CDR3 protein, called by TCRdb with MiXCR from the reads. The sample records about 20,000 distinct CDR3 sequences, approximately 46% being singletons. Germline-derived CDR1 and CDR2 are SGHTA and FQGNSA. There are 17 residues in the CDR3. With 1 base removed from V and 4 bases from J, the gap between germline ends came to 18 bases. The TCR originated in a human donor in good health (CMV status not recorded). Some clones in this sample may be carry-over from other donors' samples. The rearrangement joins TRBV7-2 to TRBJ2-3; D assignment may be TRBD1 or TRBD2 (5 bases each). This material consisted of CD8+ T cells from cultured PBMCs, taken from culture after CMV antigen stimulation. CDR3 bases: TGTGCCAGCAGCTTAGGATGGGGGAAGCCTCAAGCAGATACGCAGTATTTT. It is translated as CASSLGWGKPQADTQYF.